A single sample is the source of the 5 T cell receptor beta chains below, sequenced in a study of chemoradiotherapy in HPV16-positive cancers. Some clones are missing from TCRdb's copy, which holds only in-frame ones; the method was immunoSEQ multiplex PCR. The table has under 14,000 clones, 70% to 80% seen once; the top ten hold over 35%. Sample acquisition took place from a patient who underwent chemoradiotherapy. The receptors here all came from a human donor with HPV-associated anogenital cancer.

This clone was recorded only once. The same CDR3 also results from other DNA sequences found in this sample. The chain employs TRBV9 and TRBJ2-1, with 9 bases fitting TRBD2. The ends lost 4 bases at V and 2 bases at J; junction bases unmatched: 4. Germline values: CDR1 SGDLS, CDR2 YYNGEE. CDR3 size: 15 residues. The chain's CDR3 is CASSPRLAAYNEQFF. As DNA, the CDR3 is TGTGCCAGCAGCCCGAGACTAGCGGCCTACAATGAGCAGTTCTTC.

This sequence joins TRBV4-3 and TRBJ2-5; 8 nucleotides line up with TRBD2. Looked up from germline, CDR1 is LGHNA and CDR2 is YSLEER. The CDR3 is made up of 14 amino acids. The trim removed 5 bases at V and 2 bases at J, leaving 4 bases unmatched. The CDR3 region is CASSFGTRQETQYF. CDR3 DNA: TGCGCCAGCAGCTTTGGGACTAGGCAAGAGACCCAGTACTTC.

This clone was picked up one time. The chain couples TRBV5-1 to TRBJ1-4; 7 bases align to TRBD1. Germline-derived CDR1 and CDR2 are SGHRS and YFSETQ. The trim removed 7 bases at V and 4 bases at J, leaving 4 bases unmatched. The CDR3 spans 13 residues. DNA for the CDR3: TGCGCCAGCCAGGGGGGGGATAATGAAAAACTGTTTTTT. It is translated as CASQGGDNEKLFF.

This clone was detected a few times. V is TRBV4-3 and J is TRBJ1-2; D perhaps matches TRBD1 (5 bases). This CDR3 region has 13 residues. Germline V gene lookup returns CDR1 LGHNA and CDR2 YSLEER. Trimming took off 0 bases at V and 7 bases at J, with 9 bases between the two ends. The CDR3 DNA follows: TGCGCCAGCAGCCAAGAAGGGGTGGGTGGCTACACCTTC. Translating gives CASSQEGVGGYTF.

V and J are TRBV11-3 and TRBJ1-1; D unresolved. Germline V gives CDR1 SGHNT, CDR2 YENEEA. The germline V and J ends were trimmed by 5 bases and 3 bases, with 7 bases remaining between them. There are 12 residues in the CDR3. Here the CDR3 reads CASSLLDTEAFF. The CDR3 DNA reads TGTGCCAGCAGCCTCCTTGACACTGAAGCTTTCTTT.